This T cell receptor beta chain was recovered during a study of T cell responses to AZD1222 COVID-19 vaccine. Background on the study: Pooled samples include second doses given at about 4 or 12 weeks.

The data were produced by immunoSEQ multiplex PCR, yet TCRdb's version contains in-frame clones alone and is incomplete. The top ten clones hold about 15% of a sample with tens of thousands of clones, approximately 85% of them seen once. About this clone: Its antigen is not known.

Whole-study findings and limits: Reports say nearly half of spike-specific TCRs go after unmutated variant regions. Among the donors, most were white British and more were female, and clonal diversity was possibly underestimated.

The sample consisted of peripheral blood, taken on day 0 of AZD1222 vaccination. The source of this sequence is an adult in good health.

CDR3 sequence reads: CASSLGLAGYNEQFF. The CDR3 DNA reads TGTGCCAGCAGCCTGGGACTAGCGGGATACAATGAGCAGTTCTTC. The V gene is TRBV11-1, the J gene TRBJ2-1, with 13 bases aligning to TRBD2. Trimming took 5 bases from V and 4 from J; bases not matched to a gene: 2. Germline assignment: CDR1 SGHAT and CDR2 FQDESV (reference sequence). The CDR3 is made up of 15 amino acids.